This TCR beta chain emerged from a study of blood T cell repertoires in COVID-19. For the study at large: COVID-19 samples, acute and convalescent, were from the United States, Italy and Spain. From T cells, B-cell-depleted T cells, or PBMCs came the material, which was cDNA or gDNA.

The method was immunoSEQ multiplex PCR; TCRdb's version includes in-frame clones alone and lacks a portion of them. The sample consists of about 170,000 clones, around 80% of them appearing once. The CDR3 is 13 residues long. From germline, CDR1 is LNHDA and CDR2 SQIVND (reference sequence). V was clipped by 5 bases and J by 5 bases; unmatched bases: 3. This receptor was taken from a man aged 60-69 years with acute or convalescent COVID-19. Sequenced: peripheral blood. The V gene is TRBV19, the J gene TRBJ2-7; 10 positions match TRBD2. The CDR3 protein is CASSLGLADEQYF. The CDR3 DNA sequence: TGTGCCAGTAGTCTCGGACTAGCGGACGAGCAGTACTTC.